This record concerns one T cell receptor beta chain sequence. No cognate antigen has been identified for it. No base qualities exist here, and no much larger clone lies one base off it. The sample is drawn from a study of blood T cells in healthy people across ages (dated by TCRdb to the mid-2010s). Background for the entire study: In model experiments, template switching captured about one uniquely barcoded TCR beta cDNA molecule for every two T cells. The study measured age-related changes in TCR beta repertoire diversity using deep sequencing normalized with unique cDNA molecular identifiers. The donors were divided into four age groups: young (average around 16 years), middle-aged (over 35), aged (about 61) and long-lived (nearly 85). Donors of different ages were randomly distributed across sequencing lanes to avoid experimental bias. Using the same blood draw, the study looked at two additional independent replicas of 1 million unique cDNA reads for two donors, one aged 18 to 30 and the other aged 80 or older. The paper's findings and limits, for the study overall: Estimates of total diversity based on one million sequenced T cells were considered lower bounds and underestimates. A strong correlation was found between observed TCR beta diversity and the percentage of naive T cells measured by flow cytometry. The CMV infection status of donors was not known, potentially confounding age-related changes in expanded clonotypes. Compared with the aged group, the long-lived group had more naive CD4+ T cells, fewer expanded clones and increased TCR diversity, a pattern suggesting age selection. Observed TCR beta diversity per million T cells fell roughly linearly with age, and a significant reduction was already apparent by age around 40. Bulk unsorted PBMC profiling prevented conclusive comparison of naive and antigen-experienced compartments.

The library was built by means of 5' RACE. The reads were generated on an Illumina HiSeq 2500. A second PCR of roughly 6 to 11 cycles was performed with a sample-barcoded 5' primer and a J-beta primer mix. A unique molecular identifier was introduced onto each TCR beta cDNA molecule by a template-switch 5' adaptor carrying 12 random nucleotides. Each sample yielded at least 2.5 million CDR3-containing paired-end reads. First-strand cDNA was synthesized from all RNA with the Mint cDNA synthesis kit, primed by a TRBC-specific oligonucleotide. After uracil-DNA glycosylase treatment, a first 18-cycle PCR used universal primers M1SS and BC2_uni_R on all cDNA. Per the source publication's procedure: For normalization, 1 million high-quality reads were randomly selected from each sample, with every read carrying a distinct molecular identifier. Instead of being binned into consensus sequences, reads that shared molecular identifiers were thrown out. CDR3 identification, clonotype clustering and error correction used MiTCR with a Q25 quality threshold and the strictest error-elimination algorithm. A nonparametric unseen species model using Euler transformation provided a lower-bound estimate of total TCR beta diversity. Starting from the raw public reads, TCRdb applied fastp trimming at Q25, assembled clones with MiXCR and retained in-frame beta chains. Entries that share a CDR3 protein sequence are merged under the most common genes and DNA. In this record, the V and J calls reflect TCRdb's handling and not the investigators' own analysis. The sample table shows more than 1 million distinct CDR3 sequences, and more than 40% are seen once. Approximately 17% of the sample is held by the ten biggest clonotypes.

The 39 donors, aged about 6 to 100 years, were systemically healthy Caucasian individuals from Russia. Each donor gave approximately 9.3 milliliters of peripheral blood, collected into EDTA-treated Vacutainer tubes. Ficoll-Paque density-gradient centrifugation was used to isolate PBMCs, with at least 6 million obtained per sample. Total RNA, at least 6 micrograms per sample, was extracted from PBMCs with Trizol reagent. Naive CD45RAhigh/CD27high T cell percentages were measured by flow cytometry on a PBMC aliquot from every donor. Sequenced material: blood. This receptor was taken from a woman in her fifties or sixties in good health.

The DNA reads TGTGCCACCAGAGACCCTACTAGCGGGTCCCTCAATGAGCAGTTCTTC. Translated, this gives CATRDPTSGSLNEQFF. The chain couples TRBV15 to TRBJ2-1, and 9 junction bases match TRBD2. CDR1 LNHNV and CDR2 YYDKDF are derived from the germline V gene (reference sequence). Germline trimming amounts to 6 bases on V and 6 bases on J, with 12 as the count of junction bases outside the gene matches. From the cysteine up to the phenylalanine, the CDR3 has a length of 16 residues. Of the read, only the CDR3 DNA is kept; its 48 bases are in frame from base 1. Here the CDR3 is joined to the reference TRBV15 and TRBJ2-1 genes, and the full variable domain is: DAMVIQNPRYQVTQFGKPVTLSCSQTLNHNVMYWYQQKSSQAPKLLFHYYDKDFNNEADTPDNFQSRRPNTSFCFLDIRSPGLGDTAMYLCATRDPTSGSLNEQFFGPGTRLTVL.